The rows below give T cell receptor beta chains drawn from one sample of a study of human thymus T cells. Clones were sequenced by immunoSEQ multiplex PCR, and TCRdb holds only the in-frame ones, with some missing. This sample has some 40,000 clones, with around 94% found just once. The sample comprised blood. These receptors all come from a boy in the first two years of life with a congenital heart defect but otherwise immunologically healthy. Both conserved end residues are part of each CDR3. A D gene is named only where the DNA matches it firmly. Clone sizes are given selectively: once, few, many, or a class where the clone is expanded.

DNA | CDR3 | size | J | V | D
TGTGCCAGCAGTTCTAGACTGAATGGCTACACCTTC | CASSSRLNGYTF | NA | TRBJ1-2 | TRBV6-6 | NA
TGCGCCAGCAGTCACCCGACCGGGGAAGACTCTGGGGCCAACGTCCTGACTTTC | CASSHPTGEDSGANVLTF | NA | TRBJ2-6 | TRBV23-1 | NA
TGTGCCAGTAGTGGGGGCAGGGGCGCCAACACCGGGGAGCTGTTTTTT | CASSGGRGANTGELFF | once | TRBJ2-2 | TRBV19 | NA
TGTGCCAGCAGCTTAGATGACCAGGCCTCAGGGGAGCAGTTCTTC | CASSLDDQASGEQFF | NA | TRBJ2-1 | TRBV7-9 | NA
TGTGCCAGCGACACCACCTCAGATACGCAGTATTTT | CASDTTSDTQYF | NA | TRBJ2-3 | TRBV11-3 | NA
TGTGCCAGCATTCCGGGACAGGGCTACGAGCAGTACTTC | CASIPGQGYEQYF | NA | TRBJ2-7 | TRBV28 | TRBD1
TGTGCCAGCAGTTTTGAGATAATGAACACTGAAGCTTTCTTT | CASSFEIMNTEAFF | NA | TRBJ1-1 | TRBV28 | NA
TGTGCCACCAGCAGAGAAACGGGGGGGCCCCAGGAGACCCAGTACTTC | CATSRETGGPQETQYF | NA | TRBJ2-5 | TRBV15 | TRBD2
TGCGCCAGCAGCCCGCCCCAGCGCACAGATACGCAGTATTTT | CASSPPQRTDTQYF | NA | TRBJ2-3 | TRBV4-1 | NA
TGTGCCTGGAGTGCACTTTCGCCGACAGATACGCAGTATTTT | CAWSALSPTDTQYF | NA | TRBJ2-3 | TRBV30 | NA
TGTGCCAGCAGCGCGACAGGGAAGGGAAAGACCGGGGAGCTGTTTTTT | CASSATGKGKTGELFF | NA | TRBJ2-2 | TRBV9 | TRBD1
TGTGCCAGCAGCTTAGGGACAGTAATGAACACTGAAGCTTTCTTT | CASSLGTVMNTEAFF | NA | TRBJ1-1 | TRBV11-3 | NA
TGCGCCAGCAGCCAAGATTTAGCGGCCGGCTACGAGCAGTACTTC | CASSQDLAAGYEQYF | NA | TRBJ2-7 | TRBV4-3 | NA
TGTGCCAGCAGCCGACGGACAGAAGCTTTCTTT | CASSRRTEAFF | NA | TRBJ1-1 | TRBV6-1 | NA
TGTGCCAGCAGCTTGACAGGGGGTGGCTACACCTTC | CASSLTGGGYTF | NA | TRBJ1-2 | TRBV7-8 | TRBD1
TGTGCCAGCAGTTACCCTCGAAGCGGGAACCCCAATGAGCAGTTCTTC | CASSYPRSGNPNEQFF | NA | TRBJ2-1 | TRBV6-5 | TRBD2
TGCGCCAGCAGCCAAGGAGGCGTCCAAGAGACCCAGTACTTC | CASSQGGVQETQYF | NA | TRBJ2-5 | TRBV4-3 | NA
TGTGCCAGCAGCTTATCATCGGAGCCCCAGCATTTT | CASSLSSEPQHF | NA | TRBJ1-5 | TRBV7-9 | NA
TGCGCCAGCAGCCGACATAACTATGGCTACACCTTC | CASSRHNYGYTF | NA | TRBJ1-2 | TRBV4-3 | NA
TGTGCCAGCAGTTACTCGAGGGGCGCAACTCAGCCCCAGCATTTT | CASSYSRGATQPQHF | NA | TRBJ1-5 | TRBV6-5 | NA
TGCGCCAGCAGCCAGGCAGGGAACACTGAAGCTTTCTTT | CASSQAGNTEAFF | NA | TRBJ1-1 | TRBV4-3 | NA
TGTGCCAGCAGCCCCCGCGGGGATACGCAGTATTTT | CASSPRGDTQYF | NA | TRBJ2-3 | TRBV4-2 | NA